A selection of T cell receptor beta chains follows, all from one sample in a study of cytomegalovirus exposure and HLA in healthy donors. Only in-frame clones appear in the TCRdb table, and some are missing; sequencing was by immunoSEQ multiplex PCR. The sample lists fewer than 200,000 clones, 68% occurring once. Sequences were obtained from PBMCs. These TCRs come from a middle-aged woman in good health and CMV-seropositive. Each CDR3 is given without its conserved first and last residue. A D gene is named only where the DNA matches it firmly. The size of a clone is reported for some rows only, either as once, few or many, or as a class for expanded clones.

J gene: TRBJ2-6; V gene: TRBV2; D gene: .; clone size: few; CDR3 protein: ASSQQGSAGANVLT
J gene: TRBJ1-6; V gene: TRBV2; D gene: TRBD1; clone size: .; CDR3 protein: ASSEETGASPLH
J gene: TRBJ2-5; V gene: TRBV4-1; D gene: .; clone size: .; CDR3 protein: ASSEAGISETQY
J gene: TRBJ2-1; V gene: TRBV4-2; D gene: .; clone size: .; CDR3 protein: ASSPVHNSGSSGIWASSYNEQF
J gene: TRBJ1-2; V gene: TRBV7-9; D gene: TRBD1; clone size: .; CDR3 protein: ASSPGQGRHGYT
J gene: TRBJ1-4; V gene: TRBV6-6; D gene: .; clone size: .; CDR3 protein: ASSSFPLETNEKLF
J gene: TRBJ2-7; V gene: TRBV28; D gene: .; clone size: .; CDR3 protein: GAGRSNYEQY
J gene: TRBJ1-2; V gene: TRBV19; D gene: TRBD1; clone size: once; CDR3 protein: ASSVQGTPYGYP
J gene: TRBJ2-5; V gene: TRBV5-4; D gene: TRBD2; clone size: .; CDR3 protein: ASSSDLAGGLAETQY
J gene: TRBJ2-3; V gene: TRBV2; D gene: .; clone size: .; CDR3 protein: ASSVLLSGVRDTQY
J gene: TRBJ2-4; V gene: TRBV9; D gene: TRBD2; clone size: .; CDR3 protein: ASSVGVGGDIQY
J gene: TRBJ1-2; V gene: TRBV4-1; D gene: .; clone size: .; CDR3 protein: ASSQGEGSGYT
J gene: TRBJ2-1; V gene: TRBV7-2; D gene: TRBD2; clone size: .; CDR3 protein: ASSDLLAGGLNEQF
J gene: TRBJ1-4; V gene: TRBV7-9; D gene: TRBD1; clone size: .; CDR3 protein: ASSPPGQGYEKLF
J gene: TRBJ2-4; V gene: TRBV7-2; D gene: .; clone size: .; CDR3 protein: ASSPHPDSFKLAKNIQY
J gene: TRBJ1-6; V gene: TRBV5-4; D gene: TRBD1; clone size: .; CDR3 protein: ASSLGQGAWSPLN
J gene: TRBJ1-4; V gene: TRBV7-9; D gene: .; clone size: .; CDR3 protein: ASSQEGDPTNEKLF
J gene: TRBJ1-4; V gene: TRBV4-1; D gene: .; clone size: .; CDR3 protein: ASSQGGREKLF
J gene: TRBJ1-5; V gene: TRBV5-6; D gene: TRBD1; clone size: .; CDR3 protein: ASSRTGNQPQH
J gene: TRBJ2-7; V gene: TRBV28; D gene: TRBD2; clone size: once; CDR3 protein: ASSLLAGVGEQY
J gene: TRBJ2-7; V gene: TRBV5-4; D gene: .; clone size: .; CDR3 protein: ASSLAGTHPYEQY
J gene: TRBJ1-1; V gene: TRBV15; D gene: TRBD1; clone size: .; CDR3 protein: ATSRGSGQGNTEAF
J gene: TRBJ1-2; V gene: TRBV18; D gene: .; clone size: .; CDR3 protein: ASSPSGVNYGYT
J gene: TRBJ2-1; V gene: TRBV4-2; D gene: TRBD2; clone size: .; CDR3 protein: ASSQELTSVNNEQF
J gene: TRBJ1-1; V gene: TRBV9; D gene: .; clone size: .; CDR3 protein: ASSVVSGEGKAF
J gene: TRBJ2-7; V gene: TRBV7-2; D gene: .; clone size: .; CDR3 protein: ASSPREGEQY
J gene: TRBJ2-7; V gene: TRBV7-2; D gene: TRBD2; clone size: .; CDR3 protein: ASSTGLVFYEQY
J gene: TRBJ1-5; V gene: TRBV9; D gene: .; clone size: .; CDR3 protein: ASSERGGQPQN
J gene: TRBJ2-1; V gene: TRBV6-6; D gene: .; clone size: .; CDR3 protein: ASTRDSYNEQF
J gene: TRBJ2-7; V gene: TRBV2; D gene: .; clone size: few; CDR3 protein: ASSASYEQY
J gene: TRBJ2-7; V gene: TRBV6-6; D gene: .; clone size: .; CDR3 protein: ASSLRLGSASYEQY
J gene: TRBJ2-7; V gene: TRBV10-3; D gene: .; clone size: few; CDR3 protein: AISDSYEQY
J gene: TRBJ2-5; V gene: TRBV9; D gene: TRBD2; clone size: .; CDR3 protein: ASSVDIMGGGETQY
J gene: TRBJ2-1; V gene: TRBV28; D gene: TRBD2; clone size: .; CDR3 protein: ASRGTSYNEQF
J gene: TRBJ1-1; V gene: TRBV19; D gene: TRBD1; clone size: .; CDR3 protein: ASSDPPGQKSEAF
J gene: TRBJ2-5; V gene: TRBV7-2; D gene: TRBD2; clone size: .; CDR3 protein: ASSSSGGAAETQY
J gene: TRBJ2-3; V gene: TRBV5-5; D gene: TRBD2; clone size: .; CDR3 protein: ASSLYGSGVTLSTDTQY
J gene: TRBJ2-7; V gene: TRBV9; D gene: .; clone size: few; CDR3 protein: ASSPLGSSYEQY
J gene: TRBJ1-2; V gene: TRBV5-1; D gene: TRBD1; clone size: .; CDR3 protein: ASSYRDSRPLNYGYT
J gene: TRBJ1-1; V gene: TRBV6-5; D gene: .; clone size: .; CDR3 protein: ASAFYNTEAF
J gene: TRBJ2-5; V gene: TRBV9; D gene: .; clone size: .; CDR3 protein: ASSVAAGMWETQY
J gene: TRBJ1-1; V gene: TRBV2; D gene: .; clone size: .; CDR3 protein: ARSAHLNTEAF
J gene: TRBJ2-4; V gene: TRBV10-3; D gene: .; clone size: .; CDR3 protein: AIGPRTEGIQY
J gene: TRBJ2-7; V gene: TRBV28; D gene: TRBD2; clone size: .; CDR3 protein: ASSLVKRGSYEQY
J gene: TRBJ2-4; V gene: TRBV18; D gene: .; clone size: .; CDR3 protein: ASSPPPAGEGNIQY
J gene: .; V gene: TRBV19; D gene: TRBD1; clone size: few; CDR3 protein: ASRQGINEQY
J gene: TRBJ1-1; V gene: TRBV27; D gene: TRBD1; clone size: .; CDR3 protein: ASSPLDRLGTEAF
J gene: TRBJ2-1; V gene: TRBV7-9; D gene: TRBD2; clone size: .; CDR3 protein: ASTPGLASNEQF
J gene: TRBJ1-2; V gene: TRBV7-9; D gene: .; clone size: .; CDR3 protein: ASSLVVGGRGYT
J gene: TRBJ2-7; V gene: TRBV5-4; D gene: .; clone size: .; CDR3 protein: ASSLGAGDSYEQY
J gene: TRBJ2-2; V gene: TRBV19; D gene: TRBD1; clone size: .; CDR3 protein: ASSARQGATGELF
J gene: TRBJ2-7; V gene: TRBV28; D gene: .; clone size: .; CDR3 protein: ASSLNNYEQY
J gene: TRBJ2-5; V gene: TRBV7-3; D gene: TRBD1; clone size: .; CDR3 protein: ASSINRGQETQY
J gene: TRBJ2-3; V gene: TRBV28; D gene: .; clone size: .; CDR3 protein: ASITGFFTDTQY
J gene: TRBJ2-1; V gene: TRBV18; D gene: TRBD2; clone size: .; CDR3 protein: ASSPPLAGRWNEQF
J gene: TRBJ2-7; V gene: TRBV11-3; D gene: .; clone size: few; CDR3 protein: ASSLGPAREQY
J gene: TRBJ1-5; V gene: TRBV29-1; D gene: .; clone size: .; CDR3 protein: SVADRVDQPQH
J gene: TRBJ1-2; V gene: TRBV28; D gene: TRBD1; clone size: .; CDR3 protein: ASSLGQGVGYP
J gene: TRBJ2-7; V gene: TRBV7-8; D gene: .; clone size: .; CDR3 protein: ASSLAEGYEQY